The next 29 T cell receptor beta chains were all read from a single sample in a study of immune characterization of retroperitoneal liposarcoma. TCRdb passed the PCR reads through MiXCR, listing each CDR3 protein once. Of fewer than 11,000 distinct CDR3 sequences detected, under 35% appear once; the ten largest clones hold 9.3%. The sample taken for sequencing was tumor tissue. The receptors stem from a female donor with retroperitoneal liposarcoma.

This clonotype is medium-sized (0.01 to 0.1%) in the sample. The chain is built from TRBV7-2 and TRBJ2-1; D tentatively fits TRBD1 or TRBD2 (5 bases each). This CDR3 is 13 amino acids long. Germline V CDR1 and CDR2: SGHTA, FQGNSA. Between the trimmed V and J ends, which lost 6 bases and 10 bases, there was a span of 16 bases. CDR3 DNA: TGTGCCAGCAGTCGGGACGGTCACTACGAGCAGTTCTTC. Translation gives CASSRDGHYEQFF.

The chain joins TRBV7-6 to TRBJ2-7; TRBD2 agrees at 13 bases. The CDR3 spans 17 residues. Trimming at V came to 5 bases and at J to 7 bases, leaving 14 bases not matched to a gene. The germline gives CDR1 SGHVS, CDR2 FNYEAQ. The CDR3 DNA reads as TGTGCCAGCAGCCCCACTTGGGGACTAGCGGGACGGGGGGAGCAGTACTTC. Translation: CASSPTWGLAGRGEQYF.

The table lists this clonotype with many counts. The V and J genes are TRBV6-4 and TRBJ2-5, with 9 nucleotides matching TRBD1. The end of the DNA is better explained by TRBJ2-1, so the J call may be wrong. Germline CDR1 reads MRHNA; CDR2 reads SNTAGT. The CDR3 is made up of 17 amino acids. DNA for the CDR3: TGTGCCAGCAGTGAATTTCCCCCGGGACAGGGAGGTAATGAGCAGTTCTTC. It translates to CASSEFPPGQGGNEQFF.

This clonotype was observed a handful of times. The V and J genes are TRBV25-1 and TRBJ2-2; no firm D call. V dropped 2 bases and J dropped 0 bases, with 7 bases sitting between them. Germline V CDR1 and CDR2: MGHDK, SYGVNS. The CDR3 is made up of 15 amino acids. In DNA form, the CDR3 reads TGTGCCAGCAGTGAAGGCTATGCGAACACCGGGGAGCTGTTTTTT. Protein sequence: CASSEGYANTGELFF.

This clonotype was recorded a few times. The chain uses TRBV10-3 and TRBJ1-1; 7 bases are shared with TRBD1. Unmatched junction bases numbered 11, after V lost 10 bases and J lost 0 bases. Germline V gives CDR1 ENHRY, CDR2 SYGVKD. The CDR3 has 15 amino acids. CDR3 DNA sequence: TGTGCCACCCTTAGGACAGGCACTTTGAACACTGAAGCTTTCTTT. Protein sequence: CATLRTGTLNTEAFF.

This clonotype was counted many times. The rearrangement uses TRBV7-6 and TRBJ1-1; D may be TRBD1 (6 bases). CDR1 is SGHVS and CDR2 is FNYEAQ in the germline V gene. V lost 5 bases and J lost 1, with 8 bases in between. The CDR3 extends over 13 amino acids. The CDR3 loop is CASSPRGNTEAFF. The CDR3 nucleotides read TGTGCCAGCAGCCCCAGGGGGAACACTGAAGCTTTCTTT.

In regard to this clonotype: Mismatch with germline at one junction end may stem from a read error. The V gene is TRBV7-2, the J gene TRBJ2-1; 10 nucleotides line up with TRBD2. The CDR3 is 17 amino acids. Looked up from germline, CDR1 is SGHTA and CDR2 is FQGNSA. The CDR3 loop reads CASSLVGASGRGNEHLF. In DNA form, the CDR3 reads TGTGCCAGCAGCTTAGTCGGGGCTAGCGGGAGAGGGAATGAGCACCTCTTC.

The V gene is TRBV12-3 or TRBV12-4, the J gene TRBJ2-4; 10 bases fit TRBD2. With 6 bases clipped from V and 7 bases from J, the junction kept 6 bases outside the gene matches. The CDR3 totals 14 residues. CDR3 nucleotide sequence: TGTGCCAGCAGCCCTAGCGGGAGATGGAACATTCAGTACTTC. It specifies CASSPSGRWNIQYF.

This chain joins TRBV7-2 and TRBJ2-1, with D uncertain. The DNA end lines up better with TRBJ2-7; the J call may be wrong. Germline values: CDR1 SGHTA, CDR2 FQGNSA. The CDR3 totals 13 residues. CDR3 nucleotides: TGTGCCAGCAGCTTAGGTCGGAATTACGAGCAGTACTTC. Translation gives CASSLGRNYEQYF.

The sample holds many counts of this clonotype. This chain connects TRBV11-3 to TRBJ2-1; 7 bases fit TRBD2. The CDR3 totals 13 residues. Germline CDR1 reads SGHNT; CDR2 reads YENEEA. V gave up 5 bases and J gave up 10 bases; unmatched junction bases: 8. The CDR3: CASSLSWGGEQFF. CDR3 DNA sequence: TGTGCCAGCAGCCTTAGCTGGGGGGGGGAGCAGTTCTTC.

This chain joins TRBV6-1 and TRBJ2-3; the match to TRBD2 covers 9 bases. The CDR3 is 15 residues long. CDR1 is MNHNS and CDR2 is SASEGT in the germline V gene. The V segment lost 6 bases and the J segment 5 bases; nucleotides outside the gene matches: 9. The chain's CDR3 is CASRTKGGGGDTQYF. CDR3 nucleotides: TGTGCCAGCAGGACAAAGGGCGGGGGGGGAGATACGCAGTATTTT.

CDR3 DNA sequence: TGTGCCAGCAGTCCGCGGGCAGGGGCCAACCTTATCGAGCAGTTCTTC. It specifies CASSPRAGANLIEQFF. The chain carries TRBV6-5 and TRBJ2-1; a weak D match, TRBD1 (6 bases). Trimming removed 5 bases at V and 10 bases at J, with 24 bases between. The CDR3 is 16 residues long. The germline gives CDR1 MNHEY, CDR2 SVGAGI.

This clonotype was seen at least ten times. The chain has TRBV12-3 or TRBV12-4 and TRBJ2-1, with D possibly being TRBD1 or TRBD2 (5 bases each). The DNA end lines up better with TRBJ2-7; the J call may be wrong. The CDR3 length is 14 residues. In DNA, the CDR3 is TGTGCCAGCAGTAATCGGGACCGTGGTTACGAGCAGTACTTC. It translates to CASSNRDRGYEQYF.

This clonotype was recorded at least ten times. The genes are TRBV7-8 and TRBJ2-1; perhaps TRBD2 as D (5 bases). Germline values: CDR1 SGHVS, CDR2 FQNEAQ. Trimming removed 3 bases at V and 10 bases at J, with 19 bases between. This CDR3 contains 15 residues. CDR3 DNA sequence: TGTGCCAGCAGCTTGGACCCGGGATTCTCCTACGAGCAGTTCTTC. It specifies CASSLDPGFSYEQFF.

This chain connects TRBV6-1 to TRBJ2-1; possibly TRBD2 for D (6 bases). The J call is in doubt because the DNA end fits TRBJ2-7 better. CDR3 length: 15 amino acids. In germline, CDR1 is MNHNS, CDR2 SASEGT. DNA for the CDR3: TGTGCCAGCAGTGAAGAGGGAGGCGGGTACAATGAGCAGTACTTC. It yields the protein CASSEEGGGYNEQYF.

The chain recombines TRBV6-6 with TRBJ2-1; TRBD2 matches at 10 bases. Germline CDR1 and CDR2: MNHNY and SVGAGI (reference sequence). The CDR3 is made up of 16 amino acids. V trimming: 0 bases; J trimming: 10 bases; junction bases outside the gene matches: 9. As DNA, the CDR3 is TGTGCCAGCAGTTACTCCCTAGCGGGAGATCGAGACGAGCAGTTCTTC. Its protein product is CASSYSLAGDRDEQFF.

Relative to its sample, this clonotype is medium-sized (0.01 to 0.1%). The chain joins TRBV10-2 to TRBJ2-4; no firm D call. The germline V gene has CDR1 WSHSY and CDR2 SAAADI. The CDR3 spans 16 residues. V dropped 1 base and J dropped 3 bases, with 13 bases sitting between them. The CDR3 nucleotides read TGCGCCAGCAGTGAGTTGGGAAGGGTTGGCAAAAACATTCAGTACTTC. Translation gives CASSELGRVGKNIQYF.

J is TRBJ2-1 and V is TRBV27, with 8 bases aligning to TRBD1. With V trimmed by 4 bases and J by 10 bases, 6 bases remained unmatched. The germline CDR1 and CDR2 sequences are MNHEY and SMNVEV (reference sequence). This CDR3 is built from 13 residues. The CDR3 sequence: CASSYTGGNEQFF. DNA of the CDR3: TGTGCCAGCAGTTATACAGGGGGAAACGAGCAGTTCTTC.

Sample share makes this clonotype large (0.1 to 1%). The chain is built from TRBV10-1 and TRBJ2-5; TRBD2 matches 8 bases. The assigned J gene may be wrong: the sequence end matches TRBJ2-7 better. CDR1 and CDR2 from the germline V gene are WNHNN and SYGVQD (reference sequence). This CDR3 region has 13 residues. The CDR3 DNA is TGCGCCAGCAGTCCGAGCGGGAGCGGCGAGCAGTACTTC. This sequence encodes CASSPSGSGEQYF.

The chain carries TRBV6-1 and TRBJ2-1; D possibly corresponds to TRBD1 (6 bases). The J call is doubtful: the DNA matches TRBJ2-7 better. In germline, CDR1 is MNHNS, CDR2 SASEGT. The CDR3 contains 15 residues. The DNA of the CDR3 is TGTGCCAGCAGTCAAGAACAGGGCTCCTACAATGAGCAGTACTTC. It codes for CASSQEQGSYNEQYF.

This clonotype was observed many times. In DNA, the CDR3 is TGTGCCAGCAGTGAAGTAGCGGGTCGCACAGATACGCAGTATTTT. It is translated as CASSEVAGRTDTQYF. This chain uses TRBV6-1 with TRBJ2-3, with 7 nucleotides matching TRBD2. The V and J ends lost 1 base and 1 base, in that order; junction bases with no gene match: 2. The germline V gene has CDR1 MNHNS and CDR2 SASEGT. The CDR3 sequence is 15 residues long.

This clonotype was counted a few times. The CDR3 DNA is TGTGCCAGCAGTTTGCGGGACTTGCTTTTGAATGAGCAGTACTTC. Translated: CASSLRDLLLNEQYF. The chain employs TRBV28 and TRBJ2-1; the D gene is possibly TRBD2 (6 bases). The DNA end lines up better with TRBJ2-7; the J call may be wrong. The CDR3 loop spans 15 amino acids. Germline values: CDR1 MDHEN, CDR2 SYDVKM.

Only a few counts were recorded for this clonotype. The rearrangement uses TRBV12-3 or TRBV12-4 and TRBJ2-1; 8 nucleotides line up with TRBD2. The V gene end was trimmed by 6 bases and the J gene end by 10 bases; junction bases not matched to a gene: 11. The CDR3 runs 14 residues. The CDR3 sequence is CASRGSGESYEQFF. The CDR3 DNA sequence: TGTGCCAGCAGGGGTAGCGGGGAATCCTACGAGCAGTTCTTC.

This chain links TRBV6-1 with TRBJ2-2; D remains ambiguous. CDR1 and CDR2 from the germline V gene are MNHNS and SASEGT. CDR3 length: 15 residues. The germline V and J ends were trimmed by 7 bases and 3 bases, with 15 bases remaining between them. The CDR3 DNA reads TGTGCCAGCATTAATACCGGCCGCGACACCGGGGAGCTGTTTTTT. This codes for CASINTGRDTGELFF.

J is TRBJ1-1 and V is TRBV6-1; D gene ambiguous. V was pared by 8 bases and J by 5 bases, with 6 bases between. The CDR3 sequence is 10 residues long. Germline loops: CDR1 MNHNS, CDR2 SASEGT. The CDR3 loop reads CASGRTEAFF. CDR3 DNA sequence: TGTGCCAGCGGGAGGACTGAAGCTTTCTTT.

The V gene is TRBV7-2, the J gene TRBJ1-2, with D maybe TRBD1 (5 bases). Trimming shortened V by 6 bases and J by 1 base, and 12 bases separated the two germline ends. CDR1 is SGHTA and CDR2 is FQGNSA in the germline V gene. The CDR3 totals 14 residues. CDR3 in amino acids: CASRGGSVNYGYTF. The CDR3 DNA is TGTGCCAGCAGGGGGGGGTCAGTTAACTATGGCTACACCTTC.

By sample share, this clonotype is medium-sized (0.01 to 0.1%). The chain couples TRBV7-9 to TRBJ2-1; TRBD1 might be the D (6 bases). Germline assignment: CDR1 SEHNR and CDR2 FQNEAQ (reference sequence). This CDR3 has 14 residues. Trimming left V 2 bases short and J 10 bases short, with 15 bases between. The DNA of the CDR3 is TGTGCCAGCAGCTTAAGGGGGATTTCCTACGAGCAGTTCTTC. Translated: CASSLRGISYEQFF.

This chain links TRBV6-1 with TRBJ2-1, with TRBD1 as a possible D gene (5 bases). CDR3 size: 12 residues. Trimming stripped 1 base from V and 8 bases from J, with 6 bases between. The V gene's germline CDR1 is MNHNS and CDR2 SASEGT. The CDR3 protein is CASSEGTYEQFF. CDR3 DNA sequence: TGTGCCAGCAGTGAAGGGACATATGAGCAGTTCTTC.

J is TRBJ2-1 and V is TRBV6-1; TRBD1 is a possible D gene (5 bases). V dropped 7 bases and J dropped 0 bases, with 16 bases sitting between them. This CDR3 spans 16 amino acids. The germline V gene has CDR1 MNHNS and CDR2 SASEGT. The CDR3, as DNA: TGTGCCAGCAAAGCTGCAACAGGACCCTCCTACAATGAGCAGTTCTTC. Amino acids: CASKAATGPSYNEQFF.